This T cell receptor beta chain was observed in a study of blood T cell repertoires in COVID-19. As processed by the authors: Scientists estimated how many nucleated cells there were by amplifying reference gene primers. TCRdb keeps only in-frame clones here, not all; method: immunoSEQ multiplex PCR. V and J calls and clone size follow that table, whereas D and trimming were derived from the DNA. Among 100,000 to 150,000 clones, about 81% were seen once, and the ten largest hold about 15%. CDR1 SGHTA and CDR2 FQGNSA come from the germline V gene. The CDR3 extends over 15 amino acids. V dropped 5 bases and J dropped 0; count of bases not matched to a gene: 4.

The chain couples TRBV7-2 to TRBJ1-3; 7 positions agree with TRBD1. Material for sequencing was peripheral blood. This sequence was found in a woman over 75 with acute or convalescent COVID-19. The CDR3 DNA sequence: TGTGCCAGCAGCACGCGACAGGGCTCTGGAAACACCATATATTTT. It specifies CASSTRQGSGNTIYF.